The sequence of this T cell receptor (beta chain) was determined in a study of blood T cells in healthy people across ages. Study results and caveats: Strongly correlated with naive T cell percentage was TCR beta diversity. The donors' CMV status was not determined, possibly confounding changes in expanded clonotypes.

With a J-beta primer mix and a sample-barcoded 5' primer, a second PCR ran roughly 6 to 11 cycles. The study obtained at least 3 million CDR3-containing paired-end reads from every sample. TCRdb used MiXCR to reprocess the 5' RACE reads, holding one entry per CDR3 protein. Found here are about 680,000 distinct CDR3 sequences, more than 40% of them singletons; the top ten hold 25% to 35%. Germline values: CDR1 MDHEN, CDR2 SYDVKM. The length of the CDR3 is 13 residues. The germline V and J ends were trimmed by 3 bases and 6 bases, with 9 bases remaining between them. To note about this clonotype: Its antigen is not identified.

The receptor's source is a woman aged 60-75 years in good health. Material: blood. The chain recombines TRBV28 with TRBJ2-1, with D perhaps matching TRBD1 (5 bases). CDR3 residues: CASSFGHANEQFF. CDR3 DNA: TGTGCCAGCAGTTTCGGACACGCCAATGAGCAGTTCTTC.